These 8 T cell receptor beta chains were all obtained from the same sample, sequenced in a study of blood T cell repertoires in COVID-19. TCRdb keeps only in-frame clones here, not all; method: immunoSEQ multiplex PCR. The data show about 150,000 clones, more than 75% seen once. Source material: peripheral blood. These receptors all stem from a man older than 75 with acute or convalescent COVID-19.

CDR3 in amino acids: CASSPRAGNTIYF. CDR3 sequence (DNA): TGTGCCAGCAGCCCCCGGGCTGGAAACACCATATATTTT. The chain couples TRBV6-5 to TRBJ1-3; D is unclear. Germline V gene lookup returns CDR1 MNHEY and CDR2 SVGAGI. The CDR3 is made up of 13 amino acids. The V and J ends lost 6 bases and 2 bases respectively, with 8 bases between them.

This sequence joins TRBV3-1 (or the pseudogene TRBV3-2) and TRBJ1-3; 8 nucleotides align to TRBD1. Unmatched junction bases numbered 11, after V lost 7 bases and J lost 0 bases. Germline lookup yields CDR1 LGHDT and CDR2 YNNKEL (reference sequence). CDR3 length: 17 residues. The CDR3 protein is CASTRTLTGGSGNTIYF. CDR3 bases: TGTGCCAGCACCAGAACTCTTACAGGGGGCTCTGGAAACACCATATATTTT.

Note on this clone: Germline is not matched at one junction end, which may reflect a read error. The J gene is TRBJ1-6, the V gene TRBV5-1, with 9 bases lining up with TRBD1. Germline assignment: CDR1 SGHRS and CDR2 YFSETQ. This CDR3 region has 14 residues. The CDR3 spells CASSGTGNNSPLHF. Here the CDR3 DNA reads TGCGCCAGCAGCGGGACAGGGAATAACTCACCCCTCCACTTT.

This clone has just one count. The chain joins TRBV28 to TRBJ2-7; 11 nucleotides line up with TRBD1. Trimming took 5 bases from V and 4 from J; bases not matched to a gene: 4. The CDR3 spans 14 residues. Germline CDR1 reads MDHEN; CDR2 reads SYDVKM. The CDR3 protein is CASSRTGGFYEQYF. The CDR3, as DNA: TGTGCCAGCAGTCGGACAGGGGGCTTTTACGAGCAGTACTTC.

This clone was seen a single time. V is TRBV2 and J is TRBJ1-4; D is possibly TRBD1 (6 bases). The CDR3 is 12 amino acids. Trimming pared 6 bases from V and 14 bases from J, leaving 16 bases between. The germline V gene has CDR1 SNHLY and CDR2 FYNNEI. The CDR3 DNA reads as TGTGCCAGCAGCCAAGACAGGCCGGTGCTGTTTTTT. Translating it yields CASSQDRPVLFF.

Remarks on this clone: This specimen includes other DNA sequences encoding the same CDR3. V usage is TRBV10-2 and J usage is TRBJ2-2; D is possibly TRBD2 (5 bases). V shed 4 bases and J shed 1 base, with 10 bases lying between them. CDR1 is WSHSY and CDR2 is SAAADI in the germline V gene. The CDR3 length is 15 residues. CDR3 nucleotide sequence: TGCGCCAGCAGTGTACTGGCGGGGAACACCGGGGAGCTGTTTTTT. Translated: CASSVLAGNTGELFF.

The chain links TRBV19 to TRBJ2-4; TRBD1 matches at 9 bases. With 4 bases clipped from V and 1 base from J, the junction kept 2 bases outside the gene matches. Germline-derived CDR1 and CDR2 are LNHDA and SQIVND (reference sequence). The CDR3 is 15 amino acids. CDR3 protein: CASSSGTGAKNIQYF. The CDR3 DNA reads TGTGCCAGTAGTAGTGGGACAGGGGCCAAAAACATTCAGTACTTC.

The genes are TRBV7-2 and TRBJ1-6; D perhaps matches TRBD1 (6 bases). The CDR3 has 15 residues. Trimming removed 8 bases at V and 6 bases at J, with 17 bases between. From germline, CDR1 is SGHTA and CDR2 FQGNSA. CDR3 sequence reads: CASAAAPRGNSPLHF. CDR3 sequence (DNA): TGTGCCAGCGCCGCGGCCCCCAGGGGTAATTCACCCCTCCACTTT. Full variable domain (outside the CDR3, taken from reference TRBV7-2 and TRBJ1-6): GAGVSQSPSNKVTEKGKDVELRCDPISGHTALYWYRQSLGQGLEFLIYFQGNSAPDKSGLPSDRFSAERTGGSVSTLTIQRTQQEDSAVYLCASAAAPRGNSPLHFGNGTRLTVT.